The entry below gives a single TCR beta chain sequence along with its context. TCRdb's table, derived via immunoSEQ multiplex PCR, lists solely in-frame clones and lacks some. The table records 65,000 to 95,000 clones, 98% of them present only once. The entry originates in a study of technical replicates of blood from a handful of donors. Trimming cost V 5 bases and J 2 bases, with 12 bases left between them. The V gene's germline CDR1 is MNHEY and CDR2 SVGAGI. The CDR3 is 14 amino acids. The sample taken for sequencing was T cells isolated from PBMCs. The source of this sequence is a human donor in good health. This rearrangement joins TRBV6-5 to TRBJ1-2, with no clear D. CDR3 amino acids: CASSHQKNNYGYTF. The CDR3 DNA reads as TGTGCCAGCAGTCATCAGAAGAACAACTATGGCTACACCTTC.